This TCR beta chain was captured by sequencing in a study of blood T cell repertoires in COVID-19. J lost 6 bases, V lost 6 bases, and 12 bases had no gene match. The V gene's germline CDR1 is MNHEY and CDR2 SVGAGI. The CDR3 contains 15 residues. Profiling relied on immunoSEQ multiplex PCR, and the TCRdb table lists in-frame clones only, not all of them. This sample carries more than 200,000 clones, approximately 80% of them seen once, and the ten largest clones take 7.4%. Material for sequencing was PBMCs or T cells enriched from blood (not recorded which). The receptor was derived from a woman aged 40 to 50 with acute COVID-19. The chain recombines TRBV6-5 with TRBJ1-2, with 8 bases that match TRBD1. The CDR3 DNA reads as TGTGCCAGCAGCCTTACAGGGGGTGTGATGGATGGCTACACCTTC. As protein: CASSLTGGVMDGYTF.